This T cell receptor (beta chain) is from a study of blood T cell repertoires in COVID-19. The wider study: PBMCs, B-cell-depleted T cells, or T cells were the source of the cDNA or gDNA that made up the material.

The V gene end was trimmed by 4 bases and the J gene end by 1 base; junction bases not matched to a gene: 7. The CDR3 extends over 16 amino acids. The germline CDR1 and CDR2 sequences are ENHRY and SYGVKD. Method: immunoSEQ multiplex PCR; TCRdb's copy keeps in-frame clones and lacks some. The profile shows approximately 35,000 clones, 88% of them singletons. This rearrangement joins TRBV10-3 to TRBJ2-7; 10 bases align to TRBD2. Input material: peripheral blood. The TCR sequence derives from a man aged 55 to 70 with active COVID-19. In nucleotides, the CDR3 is TGTGCCATCAGTGGCCCCGGGACTAGCGTTTCCTACGAGCAGTACTTC. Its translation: CAISGPGTSVSYEQYF.